This record covers a single T cell receptor (beta chain). This specimen comes from a study of blood T cell repertoires in COVID-19. In the study overall: Samples taken during acute and convalescent COVID-19 were collected in the United States, Italy and Spain. T cells, B-cell-depleted T cells, or PBMCs supplied cDNA or gDNA.

Living in about two dozen US areas, the participants were between roughly 18 and 95 years of age. As processed by the authors: Amplification of reference gene primers provided the estimated nucleated cell counts. The data were produced by immunoSEQ multiplex PCR, yet TCRdb's version contains in-frame clones alone and is incomplete. The V and J calls and clone size come from that table; D and trimming were worked out from the DNA. The data contain roughly 200,000 clones, 80% to 90% of them seen just once; the ten biggest clones take up approximately 2.3%. V shed 5 bases and J shed 6 bases, with 11 bases lying between them. Germline V CDR1 and CDR2: KGHSH, LQKENI. This CDR3 is 13 amino acids long.

The chain couples TRBV18 to TRBJ2-4; D gene uncertain. The TCR comes from a middle-aged woman with acute COVID-19. The sequenced sample consisted of PBMCs or T cells enriched from blood (not recorded which). CDR3 sequence reads: CASSDGGLNIQYF. CDR3 DNA: TGTGCCAGCTCAGACGGCGGTTTAAACATTCAGTACTTC. Complete variable domain (other parts from reference TRBV18 and TRBJ2-4): NAGVMQNPRHLVRRRGQEARLRCSPMKGHSHVYWYRQLPEEGLKFMVYLQKENIIDESGMPKERFSAEFPKEGPSILRIQQVVRGDSAAYFCASSDGGLNIQYFGAGTRLSVL.